This T cell receptor beta chain comes out of a study of OX40 agonist ivuxolimab in advanced cancers. About the research overall: Cohort: around 79% men, mean age approximately 60, aged about 20 to 79. General observations from the study: Part of the nonresponder group also had normalized T-cell clonal expansion that was low.

This CDR3 contains 15 residues. The germline CDR1 and CDR2 sequences are SGHTA and FQGNSA. The V end lost 1 base, the J end lost 2 bases, and 12 bases lay between the germline ends. With autoimmune disease history or systemic immunosuppression, patients were excluded. Libraries were prepared by immunoSEQ multiplex PCR; TCRdb keeps only in-frame clonotypes and omits some of them. This sample has approximately 82,000 clones, with roughly nine tenths found just once. On this clone: What it binds is unknown.

This rearrangement joins TRBV7-2 to TRBJ2-7; no reliable D call. The sequence came from an adult with an advanced solid tumor such as melanoma, head and neck, liver or kidney cancer. This specimen was CD4+ or CD8+ T cells sorted from blood, taken in a trial of the OX40 agonist ivuxolimab. The CDR3 region is CASSLGVPVTYEQYF. CDR3 DNA: TGTGCCAGCAGCTTAGGTGTCCCAGTTACCTACGAGCAGTACTTC.